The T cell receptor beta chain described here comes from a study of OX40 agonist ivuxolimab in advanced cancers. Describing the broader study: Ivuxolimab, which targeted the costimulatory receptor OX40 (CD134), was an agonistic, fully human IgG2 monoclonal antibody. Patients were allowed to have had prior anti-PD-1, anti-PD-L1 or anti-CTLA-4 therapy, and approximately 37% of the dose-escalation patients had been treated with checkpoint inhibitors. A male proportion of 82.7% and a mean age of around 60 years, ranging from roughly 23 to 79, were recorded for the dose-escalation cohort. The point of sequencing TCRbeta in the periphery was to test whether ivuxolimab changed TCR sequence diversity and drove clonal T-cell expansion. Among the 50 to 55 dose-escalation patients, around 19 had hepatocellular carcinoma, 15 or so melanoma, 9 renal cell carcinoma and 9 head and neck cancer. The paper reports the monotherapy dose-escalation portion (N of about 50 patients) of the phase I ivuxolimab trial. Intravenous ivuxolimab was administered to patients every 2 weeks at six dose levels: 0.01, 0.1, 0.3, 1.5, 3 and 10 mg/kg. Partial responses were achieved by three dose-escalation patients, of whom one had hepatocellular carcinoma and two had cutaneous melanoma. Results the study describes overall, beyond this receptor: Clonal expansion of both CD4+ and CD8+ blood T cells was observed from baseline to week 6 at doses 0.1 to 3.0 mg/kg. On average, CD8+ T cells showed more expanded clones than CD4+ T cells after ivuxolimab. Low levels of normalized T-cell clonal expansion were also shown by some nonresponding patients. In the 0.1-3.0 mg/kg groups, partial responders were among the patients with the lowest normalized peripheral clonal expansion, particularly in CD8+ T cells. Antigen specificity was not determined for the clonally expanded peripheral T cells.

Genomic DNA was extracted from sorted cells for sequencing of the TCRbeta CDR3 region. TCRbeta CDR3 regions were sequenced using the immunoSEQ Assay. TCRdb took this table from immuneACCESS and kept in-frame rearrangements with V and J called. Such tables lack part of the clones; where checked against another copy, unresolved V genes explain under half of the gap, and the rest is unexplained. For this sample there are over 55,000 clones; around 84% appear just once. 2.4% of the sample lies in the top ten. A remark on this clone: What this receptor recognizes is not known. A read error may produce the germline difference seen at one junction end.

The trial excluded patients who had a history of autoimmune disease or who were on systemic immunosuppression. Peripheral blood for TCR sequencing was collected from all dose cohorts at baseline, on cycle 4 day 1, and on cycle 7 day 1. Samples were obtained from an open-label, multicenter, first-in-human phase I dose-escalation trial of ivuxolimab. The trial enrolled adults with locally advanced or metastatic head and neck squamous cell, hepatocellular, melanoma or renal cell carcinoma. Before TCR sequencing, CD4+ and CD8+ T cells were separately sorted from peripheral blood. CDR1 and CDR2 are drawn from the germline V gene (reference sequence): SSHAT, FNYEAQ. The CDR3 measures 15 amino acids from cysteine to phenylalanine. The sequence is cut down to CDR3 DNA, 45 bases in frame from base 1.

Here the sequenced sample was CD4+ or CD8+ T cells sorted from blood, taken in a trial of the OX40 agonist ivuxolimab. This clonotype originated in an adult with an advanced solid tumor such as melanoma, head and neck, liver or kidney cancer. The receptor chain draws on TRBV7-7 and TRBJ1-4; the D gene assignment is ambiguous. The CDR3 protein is CASSQGPSFNEKLFF. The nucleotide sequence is TGTGCTAGCAGCCAAGGTCCTTCCTTTAATGAAAAACTGTTTTTT.